This T cell receptor (beta chain) was found in a study of a mutant IDH1 vaccine in newly diagnosed glioma. Turning to the study itself: Vaccines began 4-6 weeks after radiotherapy alone, or with temozolomide cycles.

Overall study findings and caveats: Seemingly, pseudoprogression had no relation to changes in the top peripheral T cell clonotypes.

Time point reported: week 35, safety follow-up. With topical imiquimod, each dose of the vaccine consisted of 300 ug of mutant IDH1 20-mer peptide. Deletions cut 3 bases from V and 0 bases from J, with 3 bases between. The CDR3 is 13 amino acids. In germline, CDR1 is SEHNR, CDR2 FQNEAQ (reference sequence). For this clone: Its cognate antigen is unknown.

Profiling relied on immunoSEQ multiplex PCR, and the TCRdb table lists in-frame clones only, not all of them. The sample gives about 32,000 clones, around 80% of which show up once; about 10% is in the top ten. Source: PBMCs, taken from a glioma patient whose treatment included an IDH1 peptide vaccine. V gene TRBV7-9 combines with J gene TRBJ1-3; D not certain. The TCR comes from a middle-aged woman with glioma. CDR3 sequence reads: CASSLGSGNTIYF. The DNA for the CDR3 is TGTGCCAGCAGCTTGGGCTCTGGAAACACCATATATTTT.